Sequencing of this TCR beta chain was carried out in a study of T cells after yellow fever vaccination. Study-level findings and limits: A limited proportion of clonotypes was detected within both the CD4 and CD8 compartments. Reappearance after the booster was seen for most primary-vaccination clones, at 96% CD4 and about 90% CD8.

The sample holds many counts of this clonotype. V lost 0 bases, J lost 2 bases, and 11 bases stayed unmatched. CDR3 length: 19 amino acids. Germline V gives CDR1 LGHNA, CDR2 YSLEER. Synthesis of TCR cDNA relied on 5'RACE template switching, which attached a universal primer site and UMIs. Each CDR3 protein gets one entry after TCRdb re-called the 5' RACE reads with MiXCR. The profile shows about 25,000 distinct CDR3 sequences, roughly 3.4% of them singletons. The TCR comes from a man between 18 and 35 years old who received the YFV17D yellow fever vaccine. This specimen was PBMCs, either bulk or a sorted T-cell subset (CD4+, CD8+, memory, or dextramer-sorted; not recorded which), taken more than 40 days after the first yellow fever vaccination. The chain links TRBV4-3 to TRBJ1-2; 11 bases map to TRBD1. In DNA, the CDR3 is TGCGCCAGCAGCCAAGATATGGACAGGGGGCCAGGTGAAAACTATGGCTACACCTTC. Translation: CASSQDMDRGPGENYGYTF.